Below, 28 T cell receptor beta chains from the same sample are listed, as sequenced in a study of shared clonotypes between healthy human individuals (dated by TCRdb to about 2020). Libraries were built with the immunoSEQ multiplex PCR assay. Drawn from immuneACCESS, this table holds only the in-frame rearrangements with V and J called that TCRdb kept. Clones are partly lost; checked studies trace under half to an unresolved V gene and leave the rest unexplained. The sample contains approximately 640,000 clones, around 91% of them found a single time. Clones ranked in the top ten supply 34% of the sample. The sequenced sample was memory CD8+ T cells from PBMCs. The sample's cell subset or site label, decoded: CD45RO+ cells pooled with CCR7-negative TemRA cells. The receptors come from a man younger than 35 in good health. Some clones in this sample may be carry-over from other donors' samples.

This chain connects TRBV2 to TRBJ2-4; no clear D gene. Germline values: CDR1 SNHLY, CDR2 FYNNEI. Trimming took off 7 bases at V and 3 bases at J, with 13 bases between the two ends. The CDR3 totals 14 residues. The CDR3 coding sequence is TGTGCCAGCATCCCTTGGCCCGACAAAAACATTCAGTACTTC. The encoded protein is CASIPWPDKNIQYF. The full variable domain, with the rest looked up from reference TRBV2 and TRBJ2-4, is EPEVTQTPSHQVTQMGQEVILRCVPISNHLYFYWYRQILGQKVEFLVSFYNNEISEKSEIFDDQFSVERPDGSNFTLKIRSTKLEDSAMYFCASIPWPDKNIQYFGAGTRLSVL.

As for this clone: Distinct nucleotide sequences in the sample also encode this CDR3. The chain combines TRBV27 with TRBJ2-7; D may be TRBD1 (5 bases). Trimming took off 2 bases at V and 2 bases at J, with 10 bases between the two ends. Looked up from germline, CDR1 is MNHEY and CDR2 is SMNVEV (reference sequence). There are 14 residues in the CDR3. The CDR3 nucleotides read TGTGCCAGCAGTTTAGTAACAGGAGCCTACGAGCAGTACTTC. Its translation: CASSLVTGAYEQYF.

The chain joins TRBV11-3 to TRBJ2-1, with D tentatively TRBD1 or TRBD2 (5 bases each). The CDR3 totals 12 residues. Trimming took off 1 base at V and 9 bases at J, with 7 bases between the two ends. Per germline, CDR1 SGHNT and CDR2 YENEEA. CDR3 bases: TGTGCCAGCAGCTTAGTAGGGACTGAGCAGTTCTTC. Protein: CASSLVGTEQFF.

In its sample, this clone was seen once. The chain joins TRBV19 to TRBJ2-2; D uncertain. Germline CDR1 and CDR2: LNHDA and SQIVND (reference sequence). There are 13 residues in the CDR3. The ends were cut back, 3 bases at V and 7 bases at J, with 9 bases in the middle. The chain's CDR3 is CASSISALGELFF. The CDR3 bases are TGTGCCAGTAGTATCTCGGCTCTCGGGGAGCTGTTTTTT.

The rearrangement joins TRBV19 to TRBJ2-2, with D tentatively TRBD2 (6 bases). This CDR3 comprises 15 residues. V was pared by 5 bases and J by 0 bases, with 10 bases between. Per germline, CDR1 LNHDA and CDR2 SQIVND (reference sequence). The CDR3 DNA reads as TGTGCCAGTAGTGGACTACTCTCGAACACCGGGGAGCTGTTTTTT. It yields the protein CASSGLLSNTGELFF. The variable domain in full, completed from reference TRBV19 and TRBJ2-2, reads DGGITQSPKYLFRKEGQNVTLSCEQNLNHDAMYWYRQDPGQGLRLIYYSQIVNDFQKGDIAEGYSVSREKKESFPLTVTSAQKNPTAFYLCASSGLLSNTGELFFGEGSRLTVL.

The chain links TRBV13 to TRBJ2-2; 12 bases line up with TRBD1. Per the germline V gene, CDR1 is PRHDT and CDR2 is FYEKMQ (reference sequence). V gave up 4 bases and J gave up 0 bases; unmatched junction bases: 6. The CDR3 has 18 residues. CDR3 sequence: CASSSPGQGASNTGELFF. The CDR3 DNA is TGTGCCAGCAGCTCCCCGGGACAGGGGGCCTCGAACACCGGGGAGCTGTTTTTT.

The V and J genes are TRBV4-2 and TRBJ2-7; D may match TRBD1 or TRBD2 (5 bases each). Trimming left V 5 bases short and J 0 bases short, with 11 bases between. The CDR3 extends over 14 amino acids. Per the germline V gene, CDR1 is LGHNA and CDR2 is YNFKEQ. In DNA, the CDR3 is TGTGCCAGCAGCTTCGGGGCTACCTCCTACGAGCAGTACTTC. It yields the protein CASSFGATSYEQYF.

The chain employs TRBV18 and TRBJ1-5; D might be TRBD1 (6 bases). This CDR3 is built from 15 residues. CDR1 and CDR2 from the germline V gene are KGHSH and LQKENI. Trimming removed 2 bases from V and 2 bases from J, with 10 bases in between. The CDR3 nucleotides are TGTGCCAGCTCACCAGGGGGGGGCGGCAATCAGCCCCAGCATTTT. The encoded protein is CASSPGGGGNQPQHF. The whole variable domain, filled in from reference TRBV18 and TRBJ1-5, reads NAGVMQNPRHLVRRRGQEARLRCSPMKGHSHVYWYRQLPEEGLKFMVYLQKENIIDESGMPKERFSAEFPKEGPSILRIQQVVRGDSAAYFCASSPGGGGNQPQHFGDGTRLSIL.

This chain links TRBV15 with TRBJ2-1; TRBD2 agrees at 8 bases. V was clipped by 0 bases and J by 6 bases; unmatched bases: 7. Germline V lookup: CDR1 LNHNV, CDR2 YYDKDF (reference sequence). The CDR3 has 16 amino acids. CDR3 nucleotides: TGTGCCACCAGCAGAGATTGGACTAGCTTCATCAATGAGCAGTTCTTC. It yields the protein CATSRDWTSFINEQFF.

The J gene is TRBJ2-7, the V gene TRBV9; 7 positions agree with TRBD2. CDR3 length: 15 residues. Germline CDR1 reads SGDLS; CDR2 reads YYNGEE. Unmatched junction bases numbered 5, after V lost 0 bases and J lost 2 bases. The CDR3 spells CASSVAGEGTYEQYF. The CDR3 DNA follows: TGTGCCAGCAGCGTAGCTGGGGAGGGAACCTACGAGCAGTACTTC.

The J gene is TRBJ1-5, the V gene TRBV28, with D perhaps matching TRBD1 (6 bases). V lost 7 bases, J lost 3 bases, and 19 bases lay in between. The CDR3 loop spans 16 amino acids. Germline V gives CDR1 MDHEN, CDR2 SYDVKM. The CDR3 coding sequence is TGTGCCAGCAACTCTATGGCAGGGGTAAACAATCAGCCCCAGCATTTT. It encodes CASNSMAGVNNQPQHF.

CDR3 DNA: TGTGCCAGCAGCCTCAGACAGGGGAGCTTTGAGGAGACCCAGTACTTC. Its protein is CASSLRQGSFEETQYF. The genes are TRBV7-9 and TRBJ2-5; 8 bases map to TRBD1. This CDR3 spans 16 amino acids. J lost 5 bases, V lost 5 bases, and 13 bases had no gene match. Germline CDR1 reads SEHNR; CDR2 reads FQNEAQ (reference sequence).

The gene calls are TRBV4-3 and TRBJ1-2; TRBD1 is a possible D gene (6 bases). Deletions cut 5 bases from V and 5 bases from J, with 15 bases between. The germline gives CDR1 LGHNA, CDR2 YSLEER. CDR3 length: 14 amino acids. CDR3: CASSSTGWAYGYTF. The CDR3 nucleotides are TGCGCCAGCAGCTCAACAGGGTGGGCTTATGGCTACACCTTC.

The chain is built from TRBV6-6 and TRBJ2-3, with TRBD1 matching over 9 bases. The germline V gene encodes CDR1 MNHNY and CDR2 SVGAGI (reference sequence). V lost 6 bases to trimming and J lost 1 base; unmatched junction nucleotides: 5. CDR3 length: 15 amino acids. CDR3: CASSLRTGGTDTQYF. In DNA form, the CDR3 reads TGTGCCAGCAGCCTCCGGACAGGGGGCACAGATACGCAGTATTTT.

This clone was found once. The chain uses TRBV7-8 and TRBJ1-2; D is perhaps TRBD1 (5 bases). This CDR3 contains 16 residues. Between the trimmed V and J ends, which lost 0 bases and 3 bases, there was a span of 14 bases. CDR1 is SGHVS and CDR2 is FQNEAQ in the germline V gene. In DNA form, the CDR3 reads TGTGCCAGCAGCTTAGCGATAGCAGGGCCTGACTATGGCTACACCTTC. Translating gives CASSLAIAGPDYGYTF.

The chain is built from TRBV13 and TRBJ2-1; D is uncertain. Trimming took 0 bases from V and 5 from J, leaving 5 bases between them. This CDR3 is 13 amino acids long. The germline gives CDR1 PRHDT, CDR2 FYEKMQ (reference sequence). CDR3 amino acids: CASSLGRNNEQFF. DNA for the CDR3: TGTGCCAGCAGCTTAGGGCGGAACAATGAGCAGTTCTTC.

The CDR3 sequence: CASSQVGLVTDTQYF. The CDR3 DNA follows: TGCGCCAGCAGCCAAGTCGGGTTGGTCACAGATACGCAGTATTTT. V usage is TRBV4-3 and J usage is TRBJ2-3; no firm D call. Germline CDR1 reads LGHNA; CDR2 reads YSLEER. The CDR3 is 15 residues long. The ends were cut back, 1 base at V and 2 bases at J, with 10 bases in the middle.

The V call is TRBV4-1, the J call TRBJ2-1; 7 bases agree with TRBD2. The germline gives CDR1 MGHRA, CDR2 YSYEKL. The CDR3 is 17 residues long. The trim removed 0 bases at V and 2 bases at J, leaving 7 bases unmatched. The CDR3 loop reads CASSQDRLLAPYNEQFF. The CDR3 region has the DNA TGCGCCAGCAGCCAAGATCGGTTACTAGCGCCCTACAATGAGCAGTTCTTC.

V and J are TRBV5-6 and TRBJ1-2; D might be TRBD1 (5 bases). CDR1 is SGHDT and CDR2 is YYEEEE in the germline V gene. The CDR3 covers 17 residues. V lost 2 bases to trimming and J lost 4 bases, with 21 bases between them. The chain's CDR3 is CASSFGLKGDPSYGYTF. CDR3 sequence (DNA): TGTGCCAGCAGCTTCGGCCTGAAAGGGGATCCCAGCTATGGCTACACCTTC.

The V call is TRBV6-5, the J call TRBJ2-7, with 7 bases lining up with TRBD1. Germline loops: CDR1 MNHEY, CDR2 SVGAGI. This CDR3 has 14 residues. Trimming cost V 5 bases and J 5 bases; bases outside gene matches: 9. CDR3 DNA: TGTGCCAGCAGTGGACGACAGGGCCCAGACGAGCAGTACTTC. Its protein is CASSGRQGPDEQYF.

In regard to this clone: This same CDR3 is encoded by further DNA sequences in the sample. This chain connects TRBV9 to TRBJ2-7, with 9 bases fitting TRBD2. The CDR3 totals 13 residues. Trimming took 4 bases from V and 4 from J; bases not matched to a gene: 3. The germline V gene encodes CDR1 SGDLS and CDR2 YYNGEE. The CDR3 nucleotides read TGTGCCAGCAGCAGCGGGAGGACTTACGAGCAGTACTTC. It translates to CASSSGRTYEQYF.

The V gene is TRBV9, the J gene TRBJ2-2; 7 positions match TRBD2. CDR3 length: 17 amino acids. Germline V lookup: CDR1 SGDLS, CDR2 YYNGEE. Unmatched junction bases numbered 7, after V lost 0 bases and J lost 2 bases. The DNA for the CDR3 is TGTGCCAGCAGCGTAGTAGGGGTAGCGGGTAACACCGGGGAGCTGTTTTTT. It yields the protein CASSVVGVAGNTGELFF.

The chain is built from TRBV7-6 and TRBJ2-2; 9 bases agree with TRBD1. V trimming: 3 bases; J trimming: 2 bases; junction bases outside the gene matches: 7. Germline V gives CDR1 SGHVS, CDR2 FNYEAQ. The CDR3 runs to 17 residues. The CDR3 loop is CASSLSQGALNTGELFF. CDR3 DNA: TGTGCCAGCAGCTTGTCACAGGGGGCTCTAAACACCGGGGAGCTGTTTTTT.

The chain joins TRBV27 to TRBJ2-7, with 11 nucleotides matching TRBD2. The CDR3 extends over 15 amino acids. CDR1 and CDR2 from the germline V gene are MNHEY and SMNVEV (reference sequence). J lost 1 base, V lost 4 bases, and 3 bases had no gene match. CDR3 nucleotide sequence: TGTGCCAGCAGTTCAAGACTAGCGGGGTCCTACGAGCAGTACTTC. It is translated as CASSSRLAGSYEQYF.

CDR3 sequence: CASSTWTGEQYF. The CDR3 nucleotides are TGTGCCAGCAGCACCTGGACTGGGGAGCAGTATTTT. The J gene is TRBJ2-3, the V gene TRBV9, with a weak D call TRBD2 (5 bases). CDR1 and CDR2 from the germline V gene are SGDLS and YYNGEE. Trimming removed 4 bases from V and 11 bases from J, with 14 bases in between. The CDR3 loop spans 12 amino acids.

Written as DNA, the CDR3 is TGTGCCAGCAGCTTAGGGGGTAGGGGGTCAGATACGCAGTATTTT. It specifies CASSLGGRGSDTQYF. J is TRBJ2-3 and V is TRBV11-2; possibly TRBD1 for D (6 bases). The CDR3 loop spans 15 amino acids. Germline V gives CDR1 SGHAT, CDR2 FQNNGV. The V and J ends lost 1 base and 4 bases respectively, with 12 bases between them.

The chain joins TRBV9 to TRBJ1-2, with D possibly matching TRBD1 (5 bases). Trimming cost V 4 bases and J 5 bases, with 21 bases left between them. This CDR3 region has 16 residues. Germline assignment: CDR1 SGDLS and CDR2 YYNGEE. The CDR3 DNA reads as TGTGCCAGCAGCTCTAGCTCACTCAGGGCCGGGTATGGCTACACCTTC. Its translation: CASSSSSLRAGYGYTF.

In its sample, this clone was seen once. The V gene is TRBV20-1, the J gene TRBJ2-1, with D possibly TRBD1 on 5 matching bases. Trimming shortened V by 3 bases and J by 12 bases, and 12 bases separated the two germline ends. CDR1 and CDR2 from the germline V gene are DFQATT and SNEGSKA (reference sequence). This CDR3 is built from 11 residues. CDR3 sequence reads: CSARGLTGQFF. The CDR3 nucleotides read TGCAGTGCTAGGGGCCTCACAGGGCAGTTCTTC.